These T cell receptor beta chains were read from a single sample in a study of T-cell reconstitution after alpha-beta-depleted transplantation in children. From the PCR reads, TCRdb called clonotypes with MiXCR, one entry per CDR3 protein. The sample shows about 500,000 distinct CDR3 sequences, about 31% of them seen only once. Material: PBMCs from the stem cell graft donor, obtained from the stem cell graft. The receptors derive from a human donor who donated a stem cell graft to a child with aplastic anemia. CDR3s include the opening cysteine and the closing phenylalanine or tryptophan. The D gene is left open where the match is weak. Size is stated for part of the rows, as once, few or many counts, or as a class when the clone is expanded.

J gene: TRBJ1-1
V gene: TRBV19
clone size: NA
D gene: TRBD1
CDR3 DNA: TGTGCCACTGGGGACAGACGAATTGGCACTGAAGCTTTCTTT
CDR3 protein: CATGDRRIGTEAFF

J gene: TRBJ1-2
V gene: TRBV6-1
clone size: NA
D gene: NA
CDR3 DNA: TGTGCCAGCATGGTAACAGTGCTTAACTATGGCTACACCTTC
CDR3 protein: CASMVTVLNYGYTF

J gene: TRBJ2-3
V gene: TRBV20-1
clone size: NA
D gene: NA
CDR3 DNA: TGCAGTGCTAGGGGAGCGCTAGGAGATACGCAGTATTTT
CDR3 protein: CSARGALGDTQYF

J gene: TRBJ1-4
V gene: TRBV7-2
clone size: NA
D gene: NA
CDR3 DNA: TGTGCCAGCAGCTTATATCACGGCGCAACTAATGAAAAACTGTTTTTT
CDR3 protein: CASSLYHGATNEKLFF

J gene: TRBJ1-1
V gene: TRBV12-3/TRBV12-4
clone size: NA
D gene: TRBD1
CDR3 DNA: TGTGCCAGCAGCTTGGGACAGGGACTAAATGAAGCTTTCTTT
CDR3 protein: CASSLGQGLNEAFF

J gene: TRBJ2-2
V gene: TRBV29-1
clone size: few
D gene: NA
CDR3 DNA: TGCAGCGTAACGGTCCCGTCCAGGGAGCTGTTTTTT
CDR3 protein: CSVTVPSRELFF

J gene: TRBJ2-1
V gene: TRBV18
clone size: NA
D gene: NA
CDR3 DNA: TGTGCCAGCTCACCATCTAACACAGGGAGGGAGCAGTTCTTC
CDR3 protein: CASSPSNTGREQFF

J gene: TRBJ2-3
V gene: TRBV12-3/TRBV12-4
clone size: few
D gene: NA
CDR3 DNA: TGTGCCAGCAGTTTTTCCGGGACGATGAGCACAGATACGCAGTATTTT
CDR3 protein: CASSFSGTMSTDTQYF

J gene: TRBJ2-6
V gene: TRBV7-2
clone size: NA
D gene: NA
CDR3 DNA: TGTGCCAGCAGCTTTAAGGAAGGCGTCCTGACTTTC
CDR3 protein: CASSFKEGVLTF

J gene: TRBJ2-2
V gene: TRBV11-1
clone size: NA
D gene: NA
CDR3 DNA: TGTGCCAGCAGCCTTGGGGAGGTTCCCACCGGGGAGCTGTTTTTT
CDR3 protein: CASSLGEVPTGELFF

J gene: TRBJ2-1
V gene: TRBV7-9
clone size: few
D gene: NA
CDR3 DNA: TGTGCCAGCAGGGGTTCACACAATGAGCAGTTCTTC
CDR3 protein: CASRGSHNEQFF

J gene: TRBJ2-3
V gene: TRBV30
clone size: NA
D gene: NA
CDR3 DNA: TGTGCCTGGAGTACTACTCTCAGCACAGATACGCAGTATTTT
CDR3 protein: CAWSTTLSTDTQYF

J gene: TRBJ1-2
V gene: TRBV7-9
clone size: NA
D gene: TRBD1
CDR3 DNA: TGTGCCAGCAGCGCCCGGACAGGGGATAACTATGGCTACACCTTC
CDR3 protein: CASSARTGDNYGYTF

J gene: TRBJ1-4
V gene: TRBV29-1
clone size: NA
D gene: NA
CDR3 DNA: TGCAGCGTTGCGGAACGAACGGCAACTAATGAAAAACTGTTTTTT
CDR3 protein: CSVAERTATNEKLFF

J gene: TRBJ2-1
V gene: TRBV12-3/TRBV12-4
clone size: few
D gene: NA
CDR3 DNA: TGTGCCAGCAGTATACGCCCCACTAGTCGTGAGCAGTTCTTC
CDR3 protein: CASSIRPTSREQFF

J gene: TRBJ2-2
V gene: TRBV6-2/TRBV6-3
clone size: NA
D gene: NA
CDR3 DNA: TGTGCCAGCAACAACGCGAACACCGGGGAGCTGTTTTTT
CDR3 protein: CASNNANTGELFF

J gene: TRBJ2-3
V gene: TRBV6-1
clone size: NA
D gene: TRBD1
CDR3 DNA: TGTGCCAGCAGTAGAGGGGGCTTCGGCACAGATACGCAGTATTTT
CDR3 protein: CASSRGGFGTDTQYF

J gene: TRBJ2-7
V gene: TRBV20-1
clone size: few
D gene: TRBD2
CDR3 DNA: TGCAGTGCTAGAGAACTAGCGGTGGCCTACGAGCAGTACTTC
CDR3 protein: CSARELAVAYEQYF